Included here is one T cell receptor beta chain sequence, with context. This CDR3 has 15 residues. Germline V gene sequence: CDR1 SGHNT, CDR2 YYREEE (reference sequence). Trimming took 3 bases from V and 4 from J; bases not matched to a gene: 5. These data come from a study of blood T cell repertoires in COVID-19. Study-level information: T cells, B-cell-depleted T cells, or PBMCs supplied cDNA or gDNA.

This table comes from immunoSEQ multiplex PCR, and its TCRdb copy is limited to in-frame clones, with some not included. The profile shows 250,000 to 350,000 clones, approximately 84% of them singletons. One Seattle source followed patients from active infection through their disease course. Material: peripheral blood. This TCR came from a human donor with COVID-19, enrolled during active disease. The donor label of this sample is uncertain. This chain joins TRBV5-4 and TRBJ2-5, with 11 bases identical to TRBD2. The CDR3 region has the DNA TGTGCCAGCAGCTACACGGGACTAGCGGTAGAGACCCAGTACTTC. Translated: CASSYTGLAVETQYF. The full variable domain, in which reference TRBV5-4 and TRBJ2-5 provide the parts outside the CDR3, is ETGVTQSPTHLIKTRGQQVTLRCSSQSGHNTVSWYQQALGQGPQFIFQYYREEENGRGNFPPRFSGLQFPNYSSELNVNALELDDSALYLCASSYTGLAVETQYFGPGTRLLVL.